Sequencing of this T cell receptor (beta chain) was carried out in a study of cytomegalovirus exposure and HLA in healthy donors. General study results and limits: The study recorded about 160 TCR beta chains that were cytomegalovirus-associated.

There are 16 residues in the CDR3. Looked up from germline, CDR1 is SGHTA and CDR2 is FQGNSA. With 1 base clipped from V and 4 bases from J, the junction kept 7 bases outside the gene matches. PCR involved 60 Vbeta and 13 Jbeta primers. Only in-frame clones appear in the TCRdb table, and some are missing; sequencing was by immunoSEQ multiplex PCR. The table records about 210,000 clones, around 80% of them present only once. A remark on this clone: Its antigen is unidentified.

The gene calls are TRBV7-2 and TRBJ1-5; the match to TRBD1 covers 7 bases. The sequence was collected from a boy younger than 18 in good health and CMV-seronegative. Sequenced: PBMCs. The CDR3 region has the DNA TGTGCCAGCAGCTTAGGGTTGGCAGGGGGAAATCAGCCCCAGCATTTT. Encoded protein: CASSLGLAGGNQPQHF.